Listed here are 21 T cell receptor beta chains from one sample, sequenced in a study of T cell responses to AZD1222 COVID-19 vaccine. Clones were read by immunoSEQ multiplex PCR, and TCRdb kept only the in-frame ones, dropping some. This sample carries more than 95,000 clones, about 90% of them seen once, and the ten largest clones take around 7.5%. The source was peripheral blood, collected on day 0 of AZD1222 vaccination. The receptors were gathered from an adult in good health.

Worth noting for this clone: The junction departs from germline at one end; a sequencing error may be responsible. The chain is built from TRBV4-1 and TRBJ2-7; possibly TRBD1 or TRBD2 for D (5 bases each). The germline CDR1 and CDR2 sequences are MGHRA and YSYEKL. The CDR3 is 15 residues long. CDR3 sequence: CVSSPEWDGSYEQYF. The CDR3 DNA reads as TGCGTCAGCAGCCCAGAATGGGACGGCTCCTACGAGCAGTACTTC.

The V gene is TRBV5-4, the J gene TRBJ1-2, with D tentatively TRBD1 (5 bases). Germline V CDR1 and CDR2: SGHNT, YYREEE (reference sequence). The CDR3 spans 14 residues. Between the trimmed V and J ends, which lost 7 bases and 1 base, there was a span of 14 bases. Here the CDR3 reads CASGIRDGNYGYTF. The CDR3 nucleotides read TGTGCCAGCGGAATCCGGGACGGTAACTATGGCTACACCTTC.

The rearrangement links TRBV5-8 to TRBJ2-5; tentatively, D is TRBD1 (5 bases). The CDR3 has 11 residues. The germline V gene has CDR1 SGHTS and CDR2 YDEGEE. V dropped 4 bases and J dropped 6 bases, with 7 bases sitting between them. CDR3 sequence: CASSPDKTQYF. The DNA of the CDR3 is TGTGCCAGCAGCCCGGACAAGACCCAGTACTTC. Drawing the rest from reference TRBV5-8 and TRBJ2-5, the complete variable domain is EAGVTQSPTHLIKTRGQQATLRCSPISGHTSVYWYQQALGLGLQFLLWYDEGEERNRGNFPPRFSGRQFPNYSSELNVNALELEDSALYLCASSPDKTQYFGPGTRLLVL.

V usage is TRBV7-2 and J usage is TRBJ1-3; 7 nucleotides agree with TRBD1. Unmatched junction bases numbered 4, after V lost 5 bases and J lost 0 bases. Germline V gene lookup returns CDR1 SGHTA and CDR2 FQGNSA. The CDR3 spans 15 residues. CDR3 in DNA: TGTGCCAGCAGCGTACAGGGGAGCTCTGGAAACACCATATATTTT. Translating it yields CASSVQGSSGNTIYF. Based on the CDR3 plus reference TRBV7-2 and TRBJ1-3, the full variable domain is GAGVSQSPSNKVTEKGKDVELRCDPISGHTALYWYRQSLGQGLEFLIYFQGNSAPDKSGLPSDRFSAERTGGSVSTLTIQRTQQEDSAVYLCASSVQGSSGNTIYFGEGSWLTVV.

V and J are TRBV5-8 and TRBJ1-5; D remains unclear. Germline V lookup: CDR1 SGHTS, CDR2 YDEGEE. CDR3 length equals 16 residues. The ends were cut back, 7 bases at V and 0 bases at J, with 17 bases in the middle. The chain's CDR3 is CASAERSIYSNQPQHF. The CDR3 DNA reads as TGTGCCAGCGCCGAAAGGAGCATCTATAGCAATCAGCCCCAGCATTTT.

The chain carries TRBV6-1 and TRBJ2-5; D uncertain. Germline V gene lookup returns CDR1 MNHNS and CDR2 SASEGT. The CDR3 length is 15 residues. Trimming removed 0 bases at V and 3 bases at J, with 11 bases between. CDR3 sequence: CASSEAATTKETQYF. CDR3 sequence (DNA): TGTGCCAGCAGTGAAGCCGCGACCACTAAAGAGACCCAGTACTTC.

The gene calls are TRBV9 and TRBJ1-1, with D perhaps matching TRBD1 (5 bases). The CDR3 length is 15 residues. Trimming left V 0 bases short and J 3 bases short, with 12 bases between. Germline V gene data show CDR1 as SGDLS and CDR2 as YYNGEE. The CDR3 region is CASSVVGWGDTEAFF. The CDR3 coding sequence is TGTGCCAGCAGCGTAGTTGGGTGGGGCGACACTGAAGCTTTCTTT.

The genes are TRBV5-1 and TRBJ1-1; D uncertain. Germline V lookup: CDR1 SGHRS, CDR2 YFSETQ. CDR3 length: 15 amino acids. V lost 6 bases and J 1 base, leaving 16 bases between the germline ends. CDR3 sequence (DNA): TGCGCCAGCACCTACGGGGTGGGAGGGAACACTGAAGCTTTCTTT. As protein: CASTYGVGGNTEAFF.

The chain uses TRBV18 and TRBJ2-7; 13 bases line up with TRBD2. Germline trimming cut 5 bases from V and 7 bases from J; bases unmatched to any gene: 5. Germline CDR1 reads KGHSH; CDR2 reads LQKENI. This CDR3 region has 14 residues. CDR3 in DNA: TGTGCCAGCTCAGTTACTAGCGGGAGGGTGGAGCAGTACTTC. Encoded protein: CASSVTSGRVEQYF.

V gene TRBV12-3 or TRBV12-4 combines with J gene TRBJ1-1; D gene ambiguous. V was pared by 3 bases and J by 4 bases, with 9 bases between. This CDR3 comprises 13 residues. CDR3 nucleotides: TGTGCCAGCAGTTTTAGGGCCTCCACTGAAGCTTTCTTT. Translation gives CASSFRASTEAFF.

The genes are TRBV6-2 or TRBV6-3 and TRBJ2-3, with TRBD2 matching over 8 bases. Germline V gene data show CDR1 as MNHEY and CDR2 as SVGEGT. V shed 2 bases, J shed 7 bases, and the junction held 5 bases outside the gene matches. This CDR3 comprises 14 residues. CDR3 residues: CASSYGTSRYTQYF. CDR3 bases: TGTGCCAGCAGTTACGGGACTAGTCGTTATACGCAGTATTTT.

This clone was seen only a few times. The genes are TRBV6-2 or TRBV6-3 and TRBJ1-1; D possibly corresponds to TRBD1 (6 bases). The CDR3 contains 13 residues. V lost 2 bases to trimming and J lost 5 bases, with 9 bases between them. CDR1 is MNHEY and CDR2 is SVGEGT in the germline V gene. CDR3 amino acids: CASSYQQGTEAFF. The CDR3, as DNA: TGTGCCAGCAGTTACCAACAGGGTACTGAAGCTTTCTTT.

The rearrangement joins TRBV12-3 or TRBV12-4 to TRBJ1-1, with D tentatively TRBD1 (5 bases). The ends were cut back, 5 bases at V and 6 bases at J, with 13 bases in the middle. The CDR3 has 13 residues. CDR3 in amino acids: CASSTRQLAEAFF. CDR3 in DNA: TGTGCCAGCAGTACAAGACAGCTAGCTGAAGCTTTCTTT.

The chain is built from TRBV5-5 and TRBJ1-5, with 7 bases aligning to TRBD1. The junction had 7 bases not matched to a gene; V was cut back by 5 bases and J by 2 bases. CDR1 and CDR2 (germline): SGHKS, YYEKEE (reference sequence). The CDR3 sequence is 15 residues long. The CDR3 region is CASSTDREGNQPQHF. DNA for the CDR3: TGTGCCAGCAGTACCGACAGGGAAGGCAATCAGCCCCAGCATTTT.

The chain combines TRBV6-6 with TRBJ1-2; no firm D call. V was trimmed by 8 bases and J by 4 bases, leaving 11 bases between them. The CDR3 contains 12 residues. Germline V gives CDR1 MNHNY, CDR2 SVGAGI (reference sequence). In DNA form, the CDR3 reads TGTGCCAGCTCAGCCTTCGGCTATGGCTACACCTTC. This encodes CASSAFGYGYTF.

The chain employs TRBV7-2 and TRBJ1-1, with unresolved D. Deletions cut 4 bases from V and 6 bases from J, with 9 bases between. In germline, CDR1 is SGHTA, CDR2 FQGNSA. The CDR3 loop spans 12 amino acids. CDR3 protein: CASSSDPPEAFF. The CDR3 region has the DNA TGTGCCAGCAGCTCGGACCCGCCTGAAGCTTTCTTT.

The chain has TRBV2 and TRBJ1-3; D is perhaps TRBD1 (6 bases). V dropped 5 bases and J dropped 8 bases, with 10 bases sitting between them. This CDR3 spans 12 amino acids. Germline V lookup: CDR1 SNHLY, CDR2 FYNNEI. The CDR3: CASSQGLDTIYF. The CDR3 DNA reads as TGTGCCAGCAGTCAGGGGCTGGACACCATATATTTT.

The chain combines TRBV5-1 with TRBJ1-6; TRBD1 matches 10 bases. CDR1 is SGHRS, CDR2 YFSETQ, per germline. V gave up 0 bases and J gave up 9 bases; unmatched junction bases: 3. The CDR3 has 15 residues. DNA for the CDR3: TGCGCCAGCAGCTTGGAGGACAGGGGGTTTTCACCCCTCCACTTT. It codes for CASSLEDRGFSPLHF.

The chain carries TRBV10-1 and TRBJ2-7, with TRBD2 identical over 7 bases. This CDR3 is built from 18 residues. Trimming at V came to 2 bases and at J to 0 bases, leaving 13 bases not matched to a gene. Germline V CDR1 and CDR2: WNHNN, SYGVQD (reference sequence). The CDR3 sequence is CASSERLAVKWSSYEQYF. The CDR3 DNA reads TGCGCCAGCAGTGAGAGGCTAGCGGTTAAGTGGAGCTCCTACGAGCAGTACTTC.

The chain has TRBV3-1 (or the pseudogene TRBV3-2) and TRBJ2-5; TRBD2 matches at 10 bases. The ends lost 6 bases at V and 5 bases at J; junction bases unmatched: 6. This CDR3 is built from 14 residues. Per germline, CDR1 LGHDT and CDR2 YNNKEL (reference sequence). The CDR3 is CASRPLAGRETQYF. In nucleotides, the CDR3 is TGTGCCAGCAGACCACTAGCGGGGAGGGAGACCCAGTACTTC.

V usage is TRBV5-5 and J usage is TRBJ1-3; weak D call: TRBD1 (5 bases). V shed 5 bases and J shed 3 bases, with 9 bases lying between them. In germline, CDR1 is SGHKS, CDR2 YYEKEE (reference sequence). The CDR3 is 13 amino acids. CDR3 sequence: CASSQGFGNTIYF. The CDR3 DNA follows: TGTGCCAGCAGTCAGGGATTTGGAAACACCATATATTTT.